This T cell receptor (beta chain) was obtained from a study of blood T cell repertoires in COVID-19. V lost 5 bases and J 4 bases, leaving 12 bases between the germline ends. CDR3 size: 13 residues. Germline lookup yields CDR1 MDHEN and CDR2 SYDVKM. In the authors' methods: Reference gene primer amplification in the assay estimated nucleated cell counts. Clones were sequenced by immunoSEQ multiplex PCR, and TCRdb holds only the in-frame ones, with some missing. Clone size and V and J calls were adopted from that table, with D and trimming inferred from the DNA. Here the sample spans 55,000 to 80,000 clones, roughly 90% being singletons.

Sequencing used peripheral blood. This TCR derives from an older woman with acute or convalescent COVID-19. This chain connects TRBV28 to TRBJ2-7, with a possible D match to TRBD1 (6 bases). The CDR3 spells CASSLTGPYEQYV. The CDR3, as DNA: TGTGCCAGCAGTCTCACAGGGCCTTACGAGCAGTACGTC.